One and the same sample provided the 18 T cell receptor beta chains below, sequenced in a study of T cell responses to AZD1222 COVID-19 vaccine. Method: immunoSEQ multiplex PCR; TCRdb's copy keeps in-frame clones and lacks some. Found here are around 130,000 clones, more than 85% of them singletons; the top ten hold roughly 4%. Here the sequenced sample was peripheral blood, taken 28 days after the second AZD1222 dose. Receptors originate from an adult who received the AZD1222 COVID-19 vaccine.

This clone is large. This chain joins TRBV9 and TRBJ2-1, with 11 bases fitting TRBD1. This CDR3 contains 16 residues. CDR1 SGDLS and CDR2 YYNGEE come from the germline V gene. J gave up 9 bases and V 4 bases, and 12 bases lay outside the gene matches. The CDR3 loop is CASSPTGGQGAGEQFF. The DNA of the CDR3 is TGTGCCAGCAGCCCAACCGGAGGACAGGGGGCTGGTGAGCAGTTCTTC.

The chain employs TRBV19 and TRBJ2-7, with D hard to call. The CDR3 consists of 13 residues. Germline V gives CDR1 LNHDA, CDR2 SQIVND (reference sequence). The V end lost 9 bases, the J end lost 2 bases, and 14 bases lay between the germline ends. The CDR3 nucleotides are TGTGCCAGCCGAGACTTACTGACCTACGAGCAGTACTTC. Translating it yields CASRDLLTYEQYF. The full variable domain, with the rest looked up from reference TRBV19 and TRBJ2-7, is DGGITQSPKYLFRKEGQNVTLSCEQNLNHDAMYWYRQDPGQGLRLIYYSQIVNDFQKGDIAEGYSVSREKKESFPLTVTSAQKNPTAFYLCASRDLLTYEQYFGPGTRLTVT.

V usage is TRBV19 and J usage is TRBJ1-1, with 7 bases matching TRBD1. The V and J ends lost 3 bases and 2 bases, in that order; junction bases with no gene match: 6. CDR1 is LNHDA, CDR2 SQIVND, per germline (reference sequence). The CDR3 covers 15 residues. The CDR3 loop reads CASSIWDRANTEAFF. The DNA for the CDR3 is TGTGCCAGTAGTATTTGGGACAGAGCAAACACTGAAGCTTTCTTT.

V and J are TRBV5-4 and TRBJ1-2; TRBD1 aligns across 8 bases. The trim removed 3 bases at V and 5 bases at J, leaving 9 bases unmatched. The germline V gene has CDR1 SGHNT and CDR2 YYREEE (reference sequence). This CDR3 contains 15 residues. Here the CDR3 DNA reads TGTGCCAGCAGCTCCCAGGGGGCGAGTATGTATGGCTACACCTTC. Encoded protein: CASSSQGASMYGYTF.

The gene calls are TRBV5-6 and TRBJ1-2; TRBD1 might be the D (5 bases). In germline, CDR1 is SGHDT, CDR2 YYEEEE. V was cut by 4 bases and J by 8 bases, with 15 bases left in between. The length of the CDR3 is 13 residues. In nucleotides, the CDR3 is TGTGCCAGCAGCCCGGGACGGAGAATAGGCTACACCTTC. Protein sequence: CASSPGRRIGYTF.

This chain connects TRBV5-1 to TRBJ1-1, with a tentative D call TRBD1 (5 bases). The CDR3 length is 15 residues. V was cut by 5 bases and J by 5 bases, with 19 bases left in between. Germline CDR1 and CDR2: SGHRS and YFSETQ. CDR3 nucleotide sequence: TGCGCCAGCAGTGGGTGGCAGGGATTGGGGACTGAAGCTTTCTTT. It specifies CASSGWQGLGTEAFF.

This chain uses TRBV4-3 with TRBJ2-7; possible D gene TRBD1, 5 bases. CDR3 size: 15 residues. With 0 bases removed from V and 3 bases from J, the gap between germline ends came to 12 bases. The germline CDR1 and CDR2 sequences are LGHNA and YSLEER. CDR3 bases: TGCGCCAGCAGCCAAGAGAGTCAGGGAATCTACGAGCAGTACTTC. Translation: CASSQESQGIYEQYF.

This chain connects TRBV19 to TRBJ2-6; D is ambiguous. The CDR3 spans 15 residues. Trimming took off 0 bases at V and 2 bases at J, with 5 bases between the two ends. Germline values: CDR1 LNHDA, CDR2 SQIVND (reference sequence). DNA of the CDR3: TGTGCCAGTAGTATAGAAGCAACTGGGGCCAACGTCCTGACTTTC. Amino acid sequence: CASSIEATGANVLTF.

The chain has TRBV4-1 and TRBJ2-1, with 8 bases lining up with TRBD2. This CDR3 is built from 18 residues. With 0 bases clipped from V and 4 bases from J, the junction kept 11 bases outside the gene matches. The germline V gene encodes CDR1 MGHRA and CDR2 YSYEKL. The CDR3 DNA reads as TGCGCCAGCAGCCAAGAAGGGCCGAGGGCTAGCGGGTACAATGAGCAGTTCTTC. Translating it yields CASSQEGPRASGYNEQFF.

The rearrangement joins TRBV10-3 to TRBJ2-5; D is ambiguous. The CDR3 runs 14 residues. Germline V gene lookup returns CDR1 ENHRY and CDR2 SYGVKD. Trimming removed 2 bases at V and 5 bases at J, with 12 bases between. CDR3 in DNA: TGTGCCATCAGTGAGCTCCAAGGGTCCGAGACCCAGTACTTC. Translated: CAISELQGSETQYF.

The CDR3 region has the DNA TGTGCCAGCAGTTTCTGGGGCCCAATCAATGAGCAGTTCTTC. Its protein product is CASSFWGPINEQFF. The chain employs TRBV6-2 or TRBV6-3 and TRBJ2-1, with D perhaps TRBD1 (5 bases). V was shortened by 4 bases and J by 6 bases, with 13 bases between the two germline ends. Germline values: CDR1 MNHEY, CDR2 SVGEGT. The CDR3 is made up of 14 amino acids.

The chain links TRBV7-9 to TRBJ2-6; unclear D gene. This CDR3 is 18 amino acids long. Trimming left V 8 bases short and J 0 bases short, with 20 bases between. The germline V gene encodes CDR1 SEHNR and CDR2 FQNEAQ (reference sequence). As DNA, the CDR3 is TGTGCCAGCCCCAATAGTGTCTCAGGTAACTCTGGGGCCAACGTCCTGACTTTC. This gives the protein CASPNSVSGNSGANVLTF.

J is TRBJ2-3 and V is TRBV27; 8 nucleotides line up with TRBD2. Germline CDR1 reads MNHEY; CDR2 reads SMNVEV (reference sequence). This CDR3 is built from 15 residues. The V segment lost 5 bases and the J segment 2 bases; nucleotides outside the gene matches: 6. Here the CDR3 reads CASSAWTSSTDTQYF. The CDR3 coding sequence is TGTGCCAGCAGTGCTTGGACTAGCTCCACAGATACGCAGTATTTT.

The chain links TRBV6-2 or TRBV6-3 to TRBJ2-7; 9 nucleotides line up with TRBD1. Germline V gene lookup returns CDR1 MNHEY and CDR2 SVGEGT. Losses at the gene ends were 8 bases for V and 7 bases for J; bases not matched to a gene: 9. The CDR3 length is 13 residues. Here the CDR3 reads CASRRDRVEEQYF. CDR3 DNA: TGTGCCAGCCGCCGGGACAGGGTGGAAGAGCAGTACTTC.

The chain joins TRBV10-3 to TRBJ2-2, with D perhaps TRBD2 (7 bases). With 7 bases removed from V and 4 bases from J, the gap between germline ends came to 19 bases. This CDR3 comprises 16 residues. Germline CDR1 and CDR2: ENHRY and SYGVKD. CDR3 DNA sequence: TGTGCCATCAAGGCAGCGGGACAAGGGGGCACCGGGGAGCTGTTTTTT. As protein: CAIKAAGQGGTGELFF.

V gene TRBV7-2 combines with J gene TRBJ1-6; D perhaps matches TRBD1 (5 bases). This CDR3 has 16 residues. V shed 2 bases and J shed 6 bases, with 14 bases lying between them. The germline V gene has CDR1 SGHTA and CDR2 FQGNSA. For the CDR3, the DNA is TGTGCCAGCAGCTTACGAGGGGATAGCTTTAATTCACCCCTCCACTTT. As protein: CASSLRGDSFNSPLHF. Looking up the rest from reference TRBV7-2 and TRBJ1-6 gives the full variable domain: GAGVSQSPSNKVTEKGKDVELRCDPISGHTALYWYRQSLGQGLEFLIYFQGNSAPDKSGLPSDRFSAERTGGSVSTLTIQRTQQEDSAVYLCASSLRGDSFNSPLHFGNGTRLTVT.

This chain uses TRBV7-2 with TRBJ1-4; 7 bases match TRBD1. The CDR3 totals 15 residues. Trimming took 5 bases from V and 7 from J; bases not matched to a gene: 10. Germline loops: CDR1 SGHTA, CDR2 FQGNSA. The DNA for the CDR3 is TGTGCCAGCAGCCAAGAGGGGCAGGGGGGTGAAAAACTGTTTTTT. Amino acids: CASSQEGQGGEKLFF.

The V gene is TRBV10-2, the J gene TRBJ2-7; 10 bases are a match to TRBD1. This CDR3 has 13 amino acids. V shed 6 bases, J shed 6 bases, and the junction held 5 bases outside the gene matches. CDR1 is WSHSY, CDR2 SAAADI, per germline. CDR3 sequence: CASSRDRGSEQYF. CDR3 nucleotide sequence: TGCGCCAGCAGCCGGGACAGGGGATCCGAGCAGTACTTC.